This T cell receptor (beta chain) was recorded in a study of T-cell memory formation after mild COVID-19. Study background: TCR clusters largely stayed donor specific.

There are a few counts of this clonotype. The germline CDR1 and CDR2 sequences are MNHNS and SASEGT. This CDR3 region has 16 residues. TCR alpha and TCR beta cDNA libraries carrying sample barcodes and UMIs came from 5'RACE with constant-segment primers. TCRdb reprocessed the 5' RACE reads via MiXCR and lists one record per CDR3 protein. The repertoire includes almost 250,000 distinct CDR3 sequences, 15% of them detected once, and 2% to 2.5% sits in the top ten. The receptor was derived from an adult woman who had mild COVID-19 (a few samples of this study predate the infection). Cell type and time point are not known. The sequencing input was PBMCs or a T cell subset sorted from them (not recorded which). The chain is built from TRBV6-1 and TRBJ1-4, with unresolved D. CDR3 protein: CAILGGTWRTNEKLFF. CDR3 DNA: TGTGCTATCCTGGGTGGTACGTGGAGGACTAATGAAAAACTGTTTTTT.